A selection of T cell receptor beta chains follows, all from one sample in a study of blood T cell repertoires in COVID-19. Data came from immunoSEQ multiplex PCR; TCRdb stores just in-frame clones and leaves some out. The sample holds under 200,000 clones; about 82% are singletons and the top ten take 6.5% to 8%. The specimen sequenced was peripheral blood. These receptors all stem from a man in his 70s with active or convalescent COVID-19. CDR3s include the opening cysteine and the closing phenylalanine or tryptophan. Each record gives: D gene, clone size, CDR3 length, V gene, J gene, CDR3 protein, CDR3 DNA. D genes are given only for firm matches. Clone size is given for some rows only: seen once, a few or many times, or a class if the clone is expanded.

-	once	17	TRBV19	TRBJ1-5	CASSIDLGIVGRRPQHF	TGTGCCAGTAGTATAGATCTGGGAATAGTTGGGAGGAGGCCCCAGCATTTT
TRBD1	-	15	TRBV5-1	TRBJ1-6	CASSSQGSGNSPLHF	TGCGCCAGCAGCTCACAGGGGTCCGGTAATTCACCCCTCCACTTT
TRBD1	few	15	TRBV9	TRBJ1-2	CASSVLGTGDYGYTF	TGTGCCAGCAGCGTGCTAGGGACAGGGGATTATGGCTACACCTTC
-	few	13	TRBV5-4	TRBJ2-7	CASSLGPGYEQYF	TGTGCCAGCAGCTTGGGGCCAGGCTACGAGCAGTACTTC
-	-	16	TRBV2	TRBJ2-2	CASRDAGASNTGELFF	TGTGCCAGCCGGGATGCGGGGGCCTCGAACACCGGGGAGCTGTTTTTT
-	once	16	TRBV4-1	TRBJ2-3	CASSQDLAGNTDTQYF	TGCGCCAGCAGCCAAGATTTGGCAGGGAACACAGATACGCAGTATTTT
-	-	13	TRBV7-2	TRBJ1-6	CAAGSSYNSPLHF	TGTGCCGCCGGGAGCTCCTATAATTCACCCCTCCACTTT
TRBD2	-	14	TRBV7-8	TRBJ2-7	CASIKREGLDEQYF	TGTGCCAGTATCAAGCGGGAGGGCCTTGACGAGCAGTACTTC
TRBD1	-	16	TRBV19	TRBJ2-4	CAQPPGQGASGNIQYF	TGTGCCCAACCACCGGGACAGGGGGCAAGTGGAAACATTCAGTACTTC
-	few	17	TRBV3-1/TRBV3-2	TRBJ1-4	CASSRSLSVWTTEKLFF	TGTGCCAGCAGCCGATCATTATCCGTTTGGACAACCGAAAAACTGTTTTTT
TRBD1	-	13	TRBV12-3/TRBV12-4	TRBJ1-1	CASRRTGNTEAFF	TGTGCCAGCAGGCGGACAGGGAACACTGAAGCTTTCTTT
-	-	14	TRBV7-9	TRBJ1-1	CASSLQGGNTEAFF	TGTGCCAGCAGCTTACAGGGAGGCAACACTGAAGCTTTCTTT
TRBD1	-	13	TRBV6-5	TRBJ1-2	CASRDRGHYGYTF	TGTGCCAGCAGGGACAGGGGGCACTATGGCTACACCTTC
-	-	15	TRBV7-2	TRBJ2-5	CASSHDGQRQETQYF	TGTGCCAGCAGCCATGATGGACAGCGCCAAGAGACCCAGTACTTC
TRBD2	-	17	TRBV10-1	TRBJ2-7	CASSDRTSGGLTYEQYF	TGCGCCAGCAGTGATAGAACTAGCGGGGGCCTTACCTACGAGCAGTACTTC
-	-	15	TRBV4-1	TRBJ2-3	CASSQGISGTGTQYF	TGCGCCAGCAGCCAAGGAATAAGCGGGACAGGTACGCAGTATTTT
-	-	13	TRBV19	TRBJ1-1	CASSSTGNTEAFF	TGTGCCAGTAGTAGTACAGGTAACACTGAAGCTTTCTTT
-	few	16	TRBV2	TRBJ2-7	CASSEAGRGYPYEQYF	TGTGCCAGCAGTGAGGCCGGCAGGGGCTATCCTTACGAGCAGTACTTC
-	once	15	TRBV5-1	TRBJ1-1	CASSLGSVPNTEAFF	TGCGCCAGCAGCTTGGGCAGTGTTCCGAACACTGAAGCTTTCTTT
TRBD2	-	17	TRBV27	TRBJ2-7	CASSLRLAGGRSYEQYF	TGTGCCAGCAGTTTAAGACTAGCGGGAGGACGCTCCTACGAGCAGTACTTC
TRBD1	-	18	TRBV24-1	TRBJ2-3	CATSDSRPRQGSTDTQYF	TGTGCCACCAGTGATTCCCGTCCGAGACAGGGATCCACAGATACGCAGTATTTT
TRBD1	-	13	TRBV6-5	TRBJ2-7	CASRPTGSYEQYF	TGTGCCAGCAGACCGACAGGGTCCTACGAGCAGTACTTC